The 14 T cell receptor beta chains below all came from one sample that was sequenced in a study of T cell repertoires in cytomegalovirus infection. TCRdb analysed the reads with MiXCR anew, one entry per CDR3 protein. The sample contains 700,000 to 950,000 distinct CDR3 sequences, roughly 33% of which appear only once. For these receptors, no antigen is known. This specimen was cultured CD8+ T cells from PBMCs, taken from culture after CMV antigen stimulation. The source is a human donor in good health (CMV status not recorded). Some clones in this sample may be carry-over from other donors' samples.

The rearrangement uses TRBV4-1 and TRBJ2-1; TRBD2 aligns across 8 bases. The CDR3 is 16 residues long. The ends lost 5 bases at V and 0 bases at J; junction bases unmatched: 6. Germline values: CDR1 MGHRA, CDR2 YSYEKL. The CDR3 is CASSYREGGSYNEQFF. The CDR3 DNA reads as TGCGCCAGCAGCTACCGGGAGGGAGGCTCCTACAATGAGCAGTTCTTC.

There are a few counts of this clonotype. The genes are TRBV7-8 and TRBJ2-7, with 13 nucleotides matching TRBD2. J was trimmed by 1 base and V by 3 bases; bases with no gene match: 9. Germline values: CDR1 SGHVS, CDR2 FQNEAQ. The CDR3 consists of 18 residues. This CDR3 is CASSFRTSGGATSYEQYF. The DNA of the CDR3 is TGTGCCAGCAGCTTCCGGACTAGCGGGGGCGCAACTTCCTACGAGCAGTACTTC.

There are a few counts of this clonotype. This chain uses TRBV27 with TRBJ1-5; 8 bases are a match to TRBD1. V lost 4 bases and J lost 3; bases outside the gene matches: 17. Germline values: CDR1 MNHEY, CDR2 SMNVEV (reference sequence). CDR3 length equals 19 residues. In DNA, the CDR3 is TGTGCCAGCAGTTCCCCCCCAATCTCGGACAGGGTTGTCAATCAGCCCCAGCATTTT. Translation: CASSSPPISDRVVNQPQHF.

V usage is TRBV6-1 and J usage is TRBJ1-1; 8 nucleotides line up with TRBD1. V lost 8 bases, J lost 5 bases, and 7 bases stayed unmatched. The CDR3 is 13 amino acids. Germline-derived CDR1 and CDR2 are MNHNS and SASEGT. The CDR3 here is CASEGQERTEAFF. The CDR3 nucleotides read TGTGCCAGCGAGGGACAGGAACGAACTGAAGCTTTCTTT.

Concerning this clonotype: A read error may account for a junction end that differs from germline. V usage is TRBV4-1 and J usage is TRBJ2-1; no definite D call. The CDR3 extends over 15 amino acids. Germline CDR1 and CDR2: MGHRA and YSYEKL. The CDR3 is CASSQEIGGHNEQFF. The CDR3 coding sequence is TGTGCCAGCAGCCAAGAGATAGGCGGTCACAATGAGCAGTTCTTC.

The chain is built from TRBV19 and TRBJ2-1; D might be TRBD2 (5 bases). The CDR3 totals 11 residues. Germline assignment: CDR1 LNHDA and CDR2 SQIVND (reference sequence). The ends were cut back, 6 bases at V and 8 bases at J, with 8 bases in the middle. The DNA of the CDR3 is TGTGCCAGTAGACAGAGGGATGAGCAGTTCTTC. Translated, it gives CASRQRDEQFF.

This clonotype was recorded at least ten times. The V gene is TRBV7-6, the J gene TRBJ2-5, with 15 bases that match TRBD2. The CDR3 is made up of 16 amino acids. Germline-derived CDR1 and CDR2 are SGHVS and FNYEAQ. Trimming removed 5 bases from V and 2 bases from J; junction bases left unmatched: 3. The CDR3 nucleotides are TGTGCCAGCAGCCCCGGGACTAGCGGGGGGCAAGAGACCCAGTACTTC. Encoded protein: CASSPGTSGGQETQYF. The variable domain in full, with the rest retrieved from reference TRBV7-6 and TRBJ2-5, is GAGVSQSPRYKVTKRGQDVALRCDPISGHVSLYWYRQALGQGPEFLTYFNYEAQQDKSGLPNDRFSAERPEGSISTLTIQRTEQRDSAMYRCASSPGTSGGQETQYFGPGTRLLVL.

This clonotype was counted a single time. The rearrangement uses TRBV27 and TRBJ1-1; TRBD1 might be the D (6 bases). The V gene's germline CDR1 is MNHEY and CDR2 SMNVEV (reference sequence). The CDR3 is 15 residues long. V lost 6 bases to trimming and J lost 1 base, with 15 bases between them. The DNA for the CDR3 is TGTGCCAGCAGGCACGGGGGCCTGTCGAACACTGAAGCTTTCTTT. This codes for CASRHGGLSNTEAFF.

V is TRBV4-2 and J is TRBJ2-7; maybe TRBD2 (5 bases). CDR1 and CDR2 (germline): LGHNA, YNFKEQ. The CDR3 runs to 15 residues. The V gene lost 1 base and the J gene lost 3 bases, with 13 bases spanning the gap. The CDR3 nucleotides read TGTGCCAGCAGCCAAGGAGCGGACTCCAACTACGAGCAGTACTTC. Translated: CASSQGADSNYEQYF.

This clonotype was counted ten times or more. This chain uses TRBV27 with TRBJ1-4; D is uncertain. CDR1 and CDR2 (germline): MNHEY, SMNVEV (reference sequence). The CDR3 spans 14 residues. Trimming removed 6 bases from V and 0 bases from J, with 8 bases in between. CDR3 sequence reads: CASSLGTTNEKLFF. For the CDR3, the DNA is TGTGCCAGCAGCCTGGGCACAACTAATGAAAAACTGTTTTTT.

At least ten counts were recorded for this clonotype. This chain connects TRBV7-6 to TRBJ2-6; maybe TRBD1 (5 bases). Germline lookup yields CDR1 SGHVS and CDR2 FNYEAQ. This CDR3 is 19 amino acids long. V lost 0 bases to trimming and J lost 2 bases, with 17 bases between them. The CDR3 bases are TGTGCCAGCAGCTTAGCCCACAGGAATTGGCTGGCTGGGGCCAACGTCCTGACTTTC. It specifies CASSLAHRNWLAGANVLTF.

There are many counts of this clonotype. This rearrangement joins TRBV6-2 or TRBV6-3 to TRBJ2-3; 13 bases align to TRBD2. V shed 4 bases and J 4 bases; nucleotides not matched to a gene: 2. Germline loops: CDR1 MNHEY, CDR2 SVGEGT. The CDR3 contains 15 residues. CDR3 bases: TGTGCCAGCAGTTGGACTAGCGGGGGTGCAGATACGCAGTATTTT. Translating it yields CASSWTSGGADTQYF.

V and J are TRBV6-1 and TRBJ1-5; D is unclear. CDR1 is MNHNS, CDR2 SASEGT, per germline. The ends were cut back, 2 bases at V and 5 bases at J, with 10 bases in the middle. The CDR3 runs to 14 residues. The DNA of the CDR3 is TGTGCCAGCAGTGAATCGGGATCGCATCAGCCCCAGCATTTT. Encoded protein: CASSESGSHQPQHF.

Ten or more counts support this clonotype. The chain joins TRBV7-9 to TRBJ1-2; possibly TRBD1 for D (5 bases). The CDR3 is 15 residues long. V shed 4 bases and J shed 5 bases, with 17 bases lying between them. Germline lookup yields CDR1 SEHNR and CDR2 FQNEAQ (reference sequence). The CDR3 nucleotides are TGTGCCAGCAGCTCAGGTTACAGGACAAATTATGGCTACACCTTC. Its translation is CASSSGYRTNYGYTF.